This T cell receptor (beta chain) was obtained from a study of shared clonotypes between healthy human individuals. About the research overall: Per-donor plates numbered three CD4 naive, three CD4 memory, two CD8 naive and one CD8 memory.

Study results and limitations: Large depth notwithstanding, sorted-subset sequencing proved incomplete by rarefaction.

Comments on this clone: Its antigen is still unknown.

The germline V gene has CDR1 SEHNR and CDR2 FQNEAQ (reference sequence). V was trimmed by 6 bases and J by 1 base, leaving 10 bases between them. The CDR3 has 13 residues. Donors were healthy HIV-negative adults without recent acute infections or vaccinations. Sequencing was performed with immunoSEQ multiplex PCR; in TCRdb, only in-frame clones are kept and a portion is missing. This table has 2 million to 2.5 million clones, approximately 90% appearing once. The chain carries TRBV7-9 and TRBJ2-7; D not certain. The sample was naive CD4+ T cells from PBMCs. The subset was: CD45RA+ positively selected. The TCR originated in a man between 18 and 35 years old in good health. Some clones in this sample may be carry-over from other donors' samples. The CDR3 coding sequence is TGTGCCAGCAGTGTGGCCGGATCCTACGAGCAGTACTTC. It specifies CASSVAGSYEQYF. Complete variable domain (other parts from reference TRBV7-9 and TRBJ2-7): DTGVSQNPRHKITKRGQNVTFRCDPISEHNRLYWYRQTLGQGPEFLTYFQNEAQLEKSRLLSDRFSAERPKGSFSTLEIQRTEQGDSAMYLCASSVAGSYEQYFGPGTRLTVT.